The 20 T cell receptor beta chains below all came from one sample that was sequenced in a study of CD8+CD57+ T cells in acquired aplastic anemia. Genomic DNA templated the TCR beta VDJ and CDR3 profiling. MiXCR, applied by TCRdb to the reads, yields one record per CDR3 protein. The sample yields approximately 260,000 distinct CDR3 sequences, around 82% seen once. CD8+CD57+ cell expansion had been shown by flow cytometry in patients chosen for sequencing. The sample was sorted CD4+, CD8+, or CD8+CD57+ T cells (not recorded which) from PBMCs. These receptors were obtained from a human donor with aplastic anemia.

V and J are TRBV7-4 and TRBJ2-5; 9 bases map to TRBD2. The CDR3 is 15 amino acids. V was pared by 4 bases and J by 9 bases, with 12 bases of the junction left unmatched. CDR1 is SGHVT and CDR2 is SQSDAQ in the germline V gene. As DNA, the CDR3 is TGTGCCAGCAGCTCTAGCGGGAATAGGGGACACCCCCAGTACTTC. Its protein is CASSSSGNRGHPQYF.

The rearrangement links TRBV10-3 to TRBJ2-1; D is undetermined. Germline V gives CDR1 ENHRY, CDR2 SYGVKD. Trimming left V 10 bases short and J 10 bases short, with 23 bases between. The CDR3 covers 14 residues. CDR3 residues: CASSETGPGDEQFF. In DNA form, the CDR3 reads TGTGCCAGCAGCGAGACTGGCCCTGGCGACGAGCAGTTCTTC.

This clonotype occurred once. No conserved phenylalanine or tryptophan ends this CDR3, so it is likely a read error. It is unclear where the CDR3 begins or ends on the DNA, so no DNA is shown, and the CDR3 is as TCRdb lists it. The rearrangement joins TRBV9 to TRBJ2-3. The CDR3 has 13 residues if both end residues are counted. The germline gives CDR1 SGDLS, CDR2 YYNGEE. CDR3 sequence reads: CASSVAPADTHYV.

The chain links TRBV7-9 to TRBJ1-2, with TRBD1 matching 9 bases. Unmatched junction bases numbered 8, after V lost 5 bases and J lost 4 bases. From germline, CDR1 is SEHNR and CDR2 FQNEAQ (reference sequence). CDR3 length: 15 amino acids. The DNA for the CDR3 is TGTGCCAGCAGCCCGGGGACAGGGCCGTCCTATGGCTACACCTTC. This encodes CASSPGTGPSYGYTF.

On this clonotype itself: The final CDR3 position lacks the conserved phenylalanine or tryptophan, pointing to a likely read error. The rearrangement uses TRBV7-2 and TRBJ1-2; D ambiguous. The CDR3 length is 13 residues. The V end was cut by 5 bases, the J end by 10 bases, with 17 bases between. Germline CDR1 SGHTA, CDR2 FQGNSA. CDR3 bases: TGTGCCAGCAGCGTAGGCGAGCAGTACGTCTACACCGTC. Translation gives CASSVGEQYVYTV.

Points on this clonotype: Because the CDR3 is missing its conserved closing phenylalanine or tryptophan, this is likely a read error. The DNA is omitted, as the CDR3 cannot be located on it reliably, and the CDR3 follows TCRdb's listing. This sequence joins TRBV7-2 and TRBJ2-3; TRBD1 was called by the table and not checked on the DNA. Germline V gene lookup returns CDR1 SGHTA and CDR2 FQGNSA. The CDR3 spans 13 amino acids, including both terminal residues. This CDR3 is CASSDDGADTYVG.

Note on this clonotype: One end of the junction is discordant with germline, which a read error may explain. CDR3 residues: CASSLDLTTYEQYF. CDR3 in DNA: TGTGCCAGCAGCCTAGATCTAACTACCTACGAGCAGTACTTC. The V and J genes are TRBV11-3 and TRBJ2-7; D remains ambiguous. CDR1 and CDR2 from the germline V gene are SGHNT and YENEEA. The CDR3 sequence is 14 residues long.

This clonotype was observed once. The conserved phenylalanine or tryptophan is not found at the CDR3 terminus, so this likely reflects a read error. Because the CDR3's place on the DNA is in doubt, the DNA is left out and the CDR3 is given as listed by TCRdb. V usage is TRBV7-3 and J usage is TRBJ2-3; the D call TRBD1 from the table was never checked on the DNA. The CDR3 totals 13 residues, both ends included. Germline lookup yields CDR1 SGHTA and CDR2 FQGTGA. The CDR3 is CASRDGGRDTQND.

This chain's CDR3 is CASSSSATGTALPYF. CDR3 coding DNA: TGTGCCAGCAGTTCTAGCGCAACTGGGACAGCCCTTCCCTACTTC. The V gene is TRBV7-3, the J gene TRBJ2-5, with D tentatively TRBD1 (7 bases). Germline-derived CDR1 and CDR2 are SGHTA and FQGTGA. The CDR3 length is 15 residues. Trimming removed 6 bases at V and 14 bases at J, with 28 bases between.

The sample holds a few counts of this clonotype. The V gene is TRBV18, the J gene TRBJ1-5; D gene unclear. Trimming took off 3 bases at V and 1 base at J, with 4 bases between the two ends. CDR1 and CDR2 from the germline V gene are KGHSH and LQKENI. This CDR3 is 13 amino acids long. The CDR3 nucleotides read TGTGCCAGCTCACCCAGAAGCAATCAGCCCCAGCATTTT. The encoded protein is CASSPRSNQPQHF.

The V gene is TRBV5-8, the J gene TRBJ2-3; D may be TRBD1 (7 bases). Per the germline V gene, CDR1 is SGHTS and CDR2 is YDEGEE. The CDR3 consists of 13 residues. Deletions cut 4 bases from V and 4 bases from J, with 10 bases between. CDR3 nucleotides: TGTGCCAGCAGCCAGGGGGGCGCAGATACGCAGTATTTT. Translating gives CASSQGGADTQYF.

Regarding this clonotype: Germline and junction disagree at one end, which may indicate a read error. The V gene is TRBV7-8, the J gene TRBJ2-7; no clear D gene. The CDR3 has 14 residues. Germline V gene sequence: CDR1 SGHVS, CDR2 FQNEAQ. The chain's CDR3 is CASSLAGRTYERYF. The DNA for the CDR3 is TGTGCCAGCAGCTTGGCCGGACGGACCTACGAGCGGTACTTC.

Of note for this clonotype: A read error may produce the germline difference seen at one junction end. The chain links TRBV9 to TRBJ1-2; the D gene is possibly TRBD1 (6 bases). The CDR3 sequence is 14 residues long. Germline CDR1 is SGDLS and CDR2 is YYNGEE. CDR3 protein: CASSAGVSRNQPPF. Written as DNA, the CDR3 is TGTGCCAGCAGCGCAGGGGTCTCGAGAAATCAGCCCCCCTTC.

In the case of this clonotype: At one end, the junction sequence differs from germline, possibly due to a read error. This chain uses TRBV7-3 with TRBJ1-1, with D maybe TRBD1 (5 bases). Germline V gene data show CDR1 as SGHTA and CDR2 as FQGTGA. CDR3 length: 15 amino acids. Here the CDR3 reads CASSLDLTANAEAFF. The DNA of the CDR3 is TGTGCCAGCAGCTTAGATCTGACAGCGAATGCTGAAGCATTCTTT.

Written as DNA, the CDR3 is TGTGCCAGCAGCGTACCCGTAGACGCTCAGTCTTGGCATTTT. As protein: CASSVPVDAQSWHF. V and J are TRBV9 and TRBJ1-5; D is unresolved. The CDR3 covers 14 residues. The germline V gene encodes CDR1 SGDLS and CDR2 YYNGEE. V was shortened by 1 base and J by 15 bases, with 20 bases between the two germline ends.

This clonotype came up a few times. This chain joins TRBV7-8 and TRBJ2-3, with D uncertain. The CDR3 is 14 residues long. Germline V gene sequence: CDR1 SGHVS, CDR2 FQNEAQ. V lost 3 bases and J 8 bases, leaving 15 bases between the germline ends. In DNA form, the CDR3 reads TGTGCCAGCAGCTTTGATCCAGATGGCGCTACGCAGTATTTT. Translating gives CASSFDPDGATQYF.

Comment on this clonotype: The DNA is left out, because the CDR3 cannot be placed on it with certainty; the CDR3 is given as TCRdb lists it. The V call is TRBV7-2, the J call TRBJ1-1. Germline lookup yields CDR1 SGHTA and CDR2 FQGNSA. The CDR3 sequence runs 14 residues, both termini included. CDR3 sequence: CASSWAGGNDTQFF.

Turning to this clonotype: The junction departs from germline at one end; a sequencing error may be responsible. This rearrangement joins TRBV7-8 to TRBJ1-2, with D unclear. The CDR3 consists of 13 residues. Per germline, CDR1 SGHVS and CDR2 FQNEAQ. CDR3 residues: CASSLDLEGGYTF. Here the CDR3 DNA reads TGCGCCAGCAGCCTTGACCTTGAAGGTGGCTACACCTTC.

The V and J genes are TRBV11-1 and TRBJ2-7; D is possibly TRBD2 (6 bases). CDR3 length: 15 residues. V shed 5 bases and J shed 13 bases, with 27 bases lying between them. Germline assignment: CDR1 SGHAT and CDR2 FQDESV (reference sequence). The CDR3: CASSAPGDGTEAFYF. CDR3 DNA sequence: TGTGCCAGCAGCGCTCCGGGGGATGGCACTGAAGCTTTCTACTTC.

In its sample, this clonotype was seen once. Relative to the germline gene, one junction end is altered; a read error may explain this. This chain links TRBV9 with TRBJ2-3; D remains ambiguous. This CDR3 contains 14 residues. In germline, CDR1 is SGDLS, CDR2 YYNGEE. The CDR3 reads CASSLRVGDTPHYF. The CDR3 coding sequence is TGTGCCAGCAGCCTACGGGTTGGGGATACGCCGCATTATTTT. Full variable domain (rest looked up from reference TRBV9 and TRBJ2-3): DSGVTQTPKHLITATGQRVTLRCSPRSGDLSVYWYQQSLDQGLQFLIQYYNGEERAKGNILERFSAQQFPDLHSELNLSSLELGDSALYFCASSLRVGDTPHYFGPGTRLTVL.